This T cell receptor (beta chain) was sequenced for a study of OX40 agonist ivuxolimab in advanced cancers. Study summary: An agonistic human IgG2 monoclonal antibody against OX40 (CD134) was given. One patient with hepatocellular carcinoma and two with cutaneous melanoma, three in all, had partial responses. Study-wide points: At 0.1 to 3.0 mg/kg, clonal expansion of CD4+ and CD8+ blood T cells had occurred by week 6. Averaged across samples, CD8+ T cells carried more expanded clones than CD4+ did.

Profiling relied on immunoSEQ multiplex PCR, and the TCRdb table lists in-frame clones only, not all of them. The sample lists 70,000 to 90,000 clones; 90% were seen once. The CDR3 consists of 13 residues. Trimming took 2 bases from V and 3 from J, leaving 7 bases between them. Germline loops: CDR1 MGHDK, CDR2 SYGVNS. Concerning this clone itself: The antigen remains unidentified.

Source: CD4+ or CD8+ T cells sorted from blood, taken in a trial of the OX40 agonist ivuxolimab. This TCR was recovered from an adult with an advanced solid tumor such as melanoma, head and neck, liver or kidney cancer. V gene TRBV25-1 combines with J gene TRBJ2-5; possible D gene TRBD2, 6 bases. Here the CDR3 reads CASSEGGKETQYF. The DNA of the CDR3 is TGTGCCAGCAGTGAAGGGGGGAAAGAGACCCAGTACTTC.